A single sample is the source of the 29 T cell receptor beta chains below, sequenced in a study of cytomegalovirus exposure and HLA in healthy donors. The PCR employed 60 Vbeta primers together with 13 Jbeta primers. Method: immunoSEQ multiplex PCR; TCRdb's copy keeps in-frame clones and lacks some. The data show roughly 190,000 clones, roughly four fifths seen once. The sequencing input was PBMCs. The receptors here all came from a woman in her 30s in good health and CMV-seropositive.

V and J are TRBV18 and TRBJ2-3; TRBD2 aligns across 8 bases. The CDR3 consists of 16 residues. J lost 7 bases, V lost 6 bases, and 15 bases had no gene match. Germline V gives CDR1 KGHSH, CDR2 LQKENI. The CDR3 loop reads CASSPSGSGGVNTQYF. CDR3 in DNA: TGTGCCAGCTCCCCCAGTGGGAGCGGGGGCGTGAATACGCAGTATTTT.

The chain joins TRBV10-1 to TRBJ1-2; 9 bases are a match to TRBD1. CDR1 is WNHNN and CDR2 is SYGVQD in the germline V gene (reference sequence). This CDR3 has 15 residues. The J segment lost 3 bases and the V segment lost 4 bases, leaving 6 bases of the junction unmatched. In nucleotides, the CDR3 is TGCGCCAGCAGTGTCAGTGACAGGGGGTACTATGGCTACACCTTC. Residues: CASSVSDRGYYGYTF.

CDR3 DNA: TGTGCCAGCAGCCAGGGACTTGCCACAGATACGCAGTATTTT. The encoded protein is CASSQGLATDTQYF. V usage is TRBV7-9 and J usage is TRBJ2-3; D possibly corresponds to TRBD2 (6 bases). Germline-derived CDR1 and CDR2 are SEHNR and FQNEAQ (reference sequence). The CDR3 covers 14 residues. The V and J ends lost 5 bases and 2 bases respectively, with 11 bases between them.

The chain combines TRBV5-1 with TRBJ2-3; TRBD2 aligns across 12 bases. Germline values: CDR1 SGHRS, CDR2 YFSETQ. This CDR3 region has 16 residues. Trimming at V came to 3 bases and at J to 0 bases, leaving 2 bases not matched to a gene. In nucleotides, the CDR3 is TGCGCCAGCAGCTCTGGGACTAGCGGGAGCACAGATACGCAGTATTTT. Its protein product is CASSSGTSGSTDTQYF.

The V call is TRBV7-9, the J call TRBJ2-7; TRBD2 aligns across 10 bases. With 4 bases clipped from V and 1 base from J, the junction kept 16 bases outside the gene matches. The CDR3 totals 19 residues. Germline V CDR1 and CDR2: SEHNR, FQNEAQ (reference sequence). This CDR3 is CASSSLGQGAGGESYEQYF. DNA of the CDR3: TGTGCCAGCAGCTCACTAGGACAGGGAGCGGGAGGGGAGTCCTACGAGCAGTACTTC.

The chain has TRBV29-1 and TRBJ2-5, with TRBD2 matching 8 bases. CDR1 and CDR2 from the germline V gene are SQVTM and ANQGSEA. The CDR3 runs to 16 residues. The junction had 16 bases not matched to a gene; V was cut back by 8 bases and J by 2 bases. CDR3 region: CSSKRGAGGTQETQYF. CDR3 DNA sequence: TGCAGCTCAAAAAGGGGTGCGGGGGGCACACAAGAGACCCAGTACTTC.

The chain is built from TRBV6-5 and TRBJ2-7, with a possible D match to TRBD2 (5 bases). CDR3 length: 14 amino acids. The V and J ends lost 3 bases and 4 bases respectively, with 13 bases between them. Per the germline V gene, CDR1 is MNHEY and CDR2 is SVGAGI. The CDR3 DNA is TGTGCCAGCAGTTATACTCCGGGGTTTTACGAGCAGTACTTC. Translation: CASSYTPGFYEQYF.

V usage is TRBV19 and J usage is TRBJ1-1, with D hard to call. The CDR3 totals 14 residues. Trimming cost V 4 bases and J 1 base, with 10 bases left between them. Germline CDR1 and CDR2: LNHDA and SQIVND (reference sequence). The DNA of the CDR3 is TGTGCCAGTAGTACCCGTACAGAGAACACTGAAGCTTTCTTT. It yields the protein CASSTRTENTEAFF.

CDR3 sequence: CASSPGPIYSNQPQHF. CDR3 DNA: TGTGCCAGCAGCCCAGGGCCGATTTATAGCAATCAGCCCCAGCATTTT. The rearrangement uses TRBV7-2 and TRBJ1-5; possible D gene TRBD1, 5 bases. This CDR3 contains 16 residues. Trimming took 5 bases from V and 0 from J, leaving 14 bases between them. From germline, CDR1 is SGHTA and CDR2 FQGNSA.

The V call is TRBV5-4, the J call TRBJ1-1; no clear D. CDR1 is SGHNT, CDR2 YYREEE, per germline (reference sequence). This CDR3 spans 12 amino acids. With 0 bases removed from V and 10 bases from J, the gap between germline ends came to 10 bases. CDR3 region: CASSLGWGGAFF. CDR3 DNA: TGTGCCAGCAGCTTGGGTTGGGGAGGAGCTTTCTTT.

The rearrangement joins TRBV30 to TRBJ2-2; 8 bases are a match to TRBD2. The CDR3 is 19 residues long. The germline V gene encodes CDR1 GTSNPN and CDR2 SVGIG (reference sequence). V shed 0 bases, J shed 0 bases, and the junction held 12 bases outside the gene matches. As DNA, the CDR3 is TGTGCCTGGAGTGTACGACCTACAAGCGGGAGTACGAACACCGGGGAGCTGTTTTTT. Residues: CAWSVRPTSGSTNTGELFF.

The chain recombines TRBV5-1 with TRBJ2-2, with a possible D match to TRBD1 (5 bases). Germline V gene data show CDR1 as SGHRS and CDR2 as YFSETQ. V gave up 0 bases and J gave up 6 bases, with 9 bases separating them. The CDR3 consists of 14 residues. CDR3 in amino acids: CASSLAAGSGELFF. The CDR3 DNA sequence: TGCGCCAGCAGCTTGGCCGCAGGGTCCGGGGAGCTGTTTTTT.

This chain links TRBV5-6 with TRBJ2-2, with TRBD1 matching 7 bases. V shed 4 bases and J 4 bases; nucleotides not matched to a gene: 7. The CDR3 covers 15 residues. Germline-derived CDR1 and CDR2 are SGHDT and YYEEEE. CDR3 sequence: CASSANRQGTGELFF. The CDR3 nucleotides are TGTGCCAGCAGCGCGAACAGACAGGGCACCGGGGAGCTGTTTTTT.

The chain recombines TRBV6-1 with TRBJ1-4, with TRBD1 matching 8 bases. Germline V gene lookup returns CDR1 MNHNS and CDR2 SASEGT. The J segment lost 5 bases and the V segment lost 2 bases, leaving 7 bases of the junction unmatched. The CDR3 sequence is 16 residues long. CDR3 region: CASSENSGQGNEKLFF. CDR3 sequence (DNA): TGTGCCAGCAGTGAAAACTCAGGACAGGGAAATGAAAAACTGTTTTTT.

This chain links TRBV4-3 with TRBJ2-5; possibly TRBD1 for D (6 bases). The V gene's germline CDR1 is LGHNA and CDR2 YSLEER. This CDR3 has 16 amino acids. V dropped 0 bases and J dropped 6 bases, with 17 bases sitting between them. The CDR3 DNA sequence: TGCGCCAGCAGCCAAGATTTGCCAGGGGCCATAAAGACCCAGTACTTC. It translates to CASSQDLPGAIKTQYF.

Of note for this clone: A read error is likely, as this CDR3 ends without the conserved phenylalanine or tryptophan. The V and J genes are TRBV7-3 and TRBJ1-2; TRBD1 aligns across 8 bases. The CDR3 runs 13 residues. Germline V lookup: CDR1 SGHTA, CDR2 FQGTGA. V was clipped by 5 bases and J by 8 bases; unmatched bases: 7. Written as DNA, the CDR3 is TGTGCCAGCAGCCTAGGGACAGGCGACGGCTACACCCTC. Its protein is CASSLGTGDGYTL.

This clone was recorded a few times. V gene TRBV6-5 combines with J gene TRBJ2-7, with D possibly matching TRBD1 (7 bases). The CDR3 totals 15 residues. Germline V CDR1 and CDR2: MNHEY, SVGAGI. Trimming removed 6 bases at V and 3 bases at J, with 18 bases between. The CDR3 bases are TGTGCCAGCAGATCGCTACGGCAGGGGGGCTACGAGCAGTACTTC. Protein: CASRSLRQGGYEQYF.

The chain has TRBV2 and TRBJ1-2; 9 bases are shared with TRBD1. This CDR3 is built from 13 residues. Germline CDR1 reads SNHLY; CDR2 reads FYNNEI. V gave up 6 bases and J gave up 7 bases; unmatched junction bases: 6. CDR3 sequence reads: CASRTTGGGGYTF. DNA of the CDR3: TGTGCCAGCAGGACTACAGGGGGCGGTGGCTACACCTTC. Based on the CDR3 plus reference TRBV2 and TRBJ1-2, the full variable domain is EPEVTQTPSHQVTQMGQEVILRCVPISNHLYFYWYRQILGQKVEFLVSFYNNEISEKSEIFDDQFSVERPDGSNFTLKIRSTKLEDSAMYFCASRTTGGGGYTFGSGTRLTVV.

The CDR3 region is CASSVVAGGFGELFF. CDR3 sequence (DNA): TGTGCCAGCAGCGTAGTTGCAGGGGGCTTCGGGGAGCTGTTTTTT. J is TRBJ2-2 and V is TRBV9; 8 bases align to TRBD1. CDR1 is SGDLS and CDR2 is YYNGEE in the germline V gene. The V segment lost 0 bases and the J segment 7 bases; nucleotides outside the gene matches: 5. The CDR3 spans 15 residues.

As DNA, the CDR3 is TGTGCCAGCAGACTCATGGCAGAGGCTGAAGCTTTCTTT. Its translation is CASRLMAEAEAFF. V usage is TRBV7-3 and J usage is TRBJ1-1; D is undetermined. The CDR3 is 13 amino acids. V was trimmed by 6 bases and J by 6 bases, leaving 14 bases between them. In germline, CDR1 is SGHTA, CDR2 FQGTGA.

The CDR3 nucleotides read TGTGCCAGCACCTCCTCGGAGGTAATAAGCTATGGCTACACCTTC. As protein: CASTSSEVISYGYTF. V gene TRBV6-5 combines with J gene TRBJ1-2; D is undetermined. This CDR3 has 15 amino acids. V was pared by 7 bases and J by 4 bases, with 19 bases between. In germline, CDR1 is MNHEY, CDR2 SVGAGI.

This clone turned up a few times. This chain joins TRBV5-6 and TRBJ2-6, with 8 bases matching TRBD2. Germline CDR1 SGHDT, CDR2 YYEEEE. CDR3 length: 17 amino acids. Unmatched junction bases numbered 7, after V lost 1 base and J lost 4 bases. The CDR3 loop reads CASSLQAGVTGANVLTF. Here the CDR3 DNA reads TGTGCCAGCAGCTTGCAAGCGGGAGTTACGGGGGCCAACGTCCTGACTTTC.

This chain links TRBV5-4 with TRBJ2-7, with D perhaps TRBD2 (6 bases). The CDR3 has 14 amino acids. Per the germline V gene, CDR1 is SGHNT and CDR2 is YYREEE (reference sequence). V dropped 5 bases and J dropped 6 bases, with 18 bases sitting between them. The CDR3 protein is CASRMTRSVSEQYF. The CDR3 nucleotides read TGTGCCAGCAGGATGACTAGATCAGTCTCCGAGCAGTACTTC.

This clone showed up just a few times. V usage is TRBV28 and J usage is TRBJ1-4; maybe TRBD1 (6 bases). The CDR3 consists of 14 residues. Germline loops: CDR1 MDHEN, CDR2 SYDVKM. V shed 8 bases and J shed 10 bases, with 20 bases lying between them. CDR3 residues: CASGSGTPRSKLFF. Written as DNA, the CDR3 is TGTGCCAGCGGATCCGGGACACCCCGCTCAAAACTGTTTTTT.

The sample holds one count of this clone. The chain is built from TRBV5-1 and TRBJ2-7; 12 bases fit TRBD1. Germline values: CDR1 SGHRS, CDR2 YFSETQ. This CDR3 comprises 16 residues. V lost 4 bases to trimming and J lost 7 bases; unmatched junction nucleotides: 12. The CDR3 sequence: CASSLGTGGPNKEQYF. The CDR3 bases are TGCGCCAGCAGCCTAGGGACAGGGGGCCCTAACAAAGAGCAGTACTTC.

The CDR3 coding sequence is TGTGCCAGCAGGGCAACAGGGATGATTGGCTATGGCTACACCTTC. This codes for CASRATGMIGYGYTF. This chain connects TRBV6-1 to TRBJ1-2, with D possibly TRBD1 on 6 matching bases. The CDR3 is made up of 15 amino acids. V gave up 6 bases and J gave up 4 bases, with 18 bases separating them. Germline values: CDR1 MNHNS, CDR2 SASEGT.

The chain recombines TRBV7-2 with TRBJ2-1; 10 nucleotides align to TRBD2. This CDR3 contains 15 residues. The germline V gene has CDR1 SGHTA and CDR2 FQGNSA. The trim removed 5 bases at V and 2 bases at J, leaving 3 bases unmatched. CDR3 region: CASSATSGAYNEQFF. The CDR3 DNA reads as TGTGCCAGCAGCGCAACTAGCGGGGCCTACAATGAGCAGTTCTTC.

The chain is built from TRBV7-9 and TRBJ2-5, with 7 bases aligning to TRBD1. V trimming: 6 bases; J trimming: 5 bases; junction bases outside the gene matches: 9. The CDR3 loop spans 14 amino acids. From germline, CDR1 is SEHNR and CDR2 FQNEAQ (reference sequence). Written as DNA, the CDR3 is TGTGCCAGCAGTTACCGAGGGGGCGCGGAGACCCAGTACTTC. It yields the protein CASSYRGGAETQYF.

This clone was seen a single time. The V and J genes are TRBV30 and TRBJ1-5; D unclear. The CDR3 is 13 amino acids. V was cut by 2 bases and J by 5 bases, with 10 bases left in between. Germline CDR1 reads GTSNPN; CDR2 reads SVGIG (reference sequence). CDR3 sequence (DNA): TGTGCCTGGAGTTTGGAGGGCCATCAGCCCCAGCATTTT. This translates into CAWSLEGHQPQHF.